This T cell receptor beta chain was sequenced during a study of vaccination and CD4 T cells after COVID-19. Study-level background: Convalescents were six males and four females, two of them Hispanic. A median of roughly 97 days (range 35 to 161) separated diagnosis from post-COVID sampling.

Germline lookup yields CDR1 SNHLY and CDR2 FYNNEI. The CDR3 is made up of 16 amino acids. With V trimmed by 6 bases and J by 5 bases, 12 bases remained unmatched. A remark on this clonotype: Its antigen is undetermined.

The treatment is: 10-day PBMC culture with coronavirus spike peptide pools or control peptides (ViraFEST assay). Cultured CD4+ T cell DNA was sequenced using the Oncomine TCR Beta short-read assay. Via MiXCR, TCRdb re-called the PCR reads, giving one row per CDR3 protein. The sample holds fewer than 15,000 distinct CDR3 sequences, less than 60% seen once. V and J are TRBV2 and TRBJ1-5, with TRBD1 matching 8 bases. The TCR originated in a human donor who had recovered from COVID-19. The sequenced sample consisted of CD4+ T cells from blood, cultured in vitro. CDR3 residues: CASSSRGLGSHQPQHF. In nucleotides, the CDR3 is TGTGCCAGCAGCTCCAGGGGGCTGGGCTCTCATCAGCCCCAGCATTTT.